This TCR beta chain is drawn from a study of blood T cells in healthy people across ages. Study findings and constraints: While age rose, TCR beta diversity per million T cells dropped in a roughly linear way.

Donors were systemically healthy Caucasian individuals from Russia aged roughly 6 to 95 years. It was with a sample-barcoded 5' primer and a J-beta primer mix that a second PCR of roughly 7 to 12 cycles was run. Each sample yielded at least 2.5 million CDR3-containing paired-end reads. TCRdb re-called the 5' RACE reads through MiXCR, storing one row per CDR3 protein. The repertoire holds fewer than 2 million distinct CDR3 sequences, about two fifths seen once, with 23% in the top ten. CDR3 length: 17 amino acids. CDR1 is LGHNA, CDR2 YSLEER, per germline. Trimming pared 0 bases from V and 2 bases from J, leaving 15 bases between. Regarding this clonotype: Its antigen is currently unknown.

The TCR originated in a human donor in good health. Sequencing was done on a sample of blood. The chain is built from TRBV4-3 and TRBJ2-3; tentative D call: TRBD2 (6 bases). This CDR3 is CASSQDAAEGDTDTQYF. For the CDR3, the DNA is TGCGCCAGCAGCCAAGATGCGGCGGAGGGAGACACAGATACGCAGTATTTT.